These 29 T cell receptor beta chains originate from one sample sequenced in a study of cytomegalovirus exposure and HLA in healthy donors. The PCR had 60 Vbeta and 13 Jbeta primers. Sequencing used immunoSEQ multiplex PCR; TCRdb keeps in-frame clones, though not all of them. The sample shows about 140,000 clones, about three quarters of them seen only once. Source material: PBMCs. The receptors here all came from a woman in her thirties or forties in good health and CMV-seronegative.

The chain is built from TRBV9 and TRBJ2-1, with TRBD1 matching 8 bases. CDR1 and CDR2 from the germline V gene are SGDLS and YYNGEE. This CDR3 spans 19 amino acids. Trimming cost V 0 bases and J 2 bases; bases outside gene matches: 13. This CDR3 is CASSVAPVPAGGAYNEQFF. CDR3 bases: TGTGCCAGCAGCGTAGCCCCGGTACCCGCAGGGGGCGCCTACAATGAGCAGTTCTTC.

The V call is TRBV5-6, the J call TRBJ1-2, with D maybe TRBD1 (5 bases). The CDR3 loop spans 14 amino acids. Germline V CDR1 and CDR2: SGHDT, YYEEEE. V shed 0 bases and J shed 4 bases, with 10 bases lying between them. The CDR3 nucleotides read TGTGCCAGCAGCTTGGGACAGCCCGTCTATGGCTACACCTTC. Translation gives CASSLGQPVYGYTF.

The chain recombines TRBV6-1 with TRBJ1-4, with D uncertain. Per germline, CDR1 MNHNS and CDR2 SASEGT. Trimming took off 1 base at V and 3 bases at J, with 12 bases between the two ends. The CDR3 is made up of 16 amino acids. This chain's CDR3 is CASSEGQRRANEKLFF. CDR3 in DNA: TGTGCCAGCAGTGAAGGGCAACGCCGGGCTAATGAAAAACTGTTTTTT.

The genes are TRBV5-6 and TRBJ2-5; perhaps TRBD1 as D (6 bases). The CDR3 has 13 residues. From germline, CDR1 is SGHDT and CDR2 YYEEEE. V gave up 0 bases and J gave up 7 bases, with 10 bases separating them. Here the CDR3 reads CASSLGTEVTQYF. CDR3 nucleotides: TGTGCCAGCAGCTTGGGGACAGAAGTGACCCAGTACTTC. The complete variable domain, with remaining parts taken from reference TRBV5-6 and TRBJ2-5, reads DAGVTQSPTHLIKTRGQQVTLRCSPKSGHDTVSWYQQALGQGPQFIFQYYEEEERQRGNFPDRFSGHQFPNYSSELNVNALLLGDSALYLCASSLGTEVTQYFGPGTRLLVL.

This chain joins TRBV5-1 and TRBJ2-2, with 11 bases aligning to TRBD1. The junction had 3 bases not matched to a gene; V was cut back by 4 bases and J by 1 base. Germline CDR1 and CDR2: SGHRS and YFSETQ. The length of the CDR3 is 16 residues. This chain's CDR3 is CASSPGQGENTGELFF. DNA for the CDR3: TGCGCCAGCAGCCCGGGACAGGGGGAGAACACCGGGGAGCTGTTTTTT.

In DNA form, the CDR3 reads TGTGCCAGCTCACCACAAGGGAGAGAGCAGCCCCAGCATTTT. Protein sequence: CASSPQGREQPQHF. The chain couples TRBV18 to TRBJ1-5; D uncertain. CDR3 length: 14 amino acids. V was pared by 1 base and J by 7 bases, with 11 bases between. From germline, CDR1 is KGHSH and CDR2 LQKENI.

This chain connects TRBV11-1 to TRBJ2-3; the match to TRBD2 covers 13 bases. The CDR3 runs 16 residues. J gave up 2 bases and V 5 bases, and 4 bases lay outside the gene matches. Germline loops: CDR1 SGHAT, CDR2 FQDESV (reference sequence). The CDR3 nucleotides read TGTGCCAGCAGCAGGGGACTAGCGGGATCCACAGATACGCAGTATTTT. Translated, it gives CASSRGLAGSTDTQYF.

The chain combines TRBV7-8 with TRBJ1-1, with 8 bases that match TRBD1. Looked up from germline, CDR1 is SGHVS and CDR2 is FQNEAQ. The junction had 9 bases not matched to a gene; V was cut back by 2 bases and J by 10 bases. The CDR3 has 14 residues. The CDR3 DNA reads as TGTGCCAGCAGCTTACAGGGGGCCTCAGAGGTAGCTTTCTTT. As protein: CASSLQGASEVAFF.

The V gene is TRBV2, the J gene TRBJ2-7; TRBD2 matches 8 bases. This CDR3 spans 13 amino acids. Germline V gene lookup returns CDR1 SNHLY and CDR2 FYNNEI. V trimming: 11 bases; J trimming: 4 bases; junction bases outside the gene matches: 10. The CDR3 here is CAASGGRGYEQYV. The CDR3 nucleotides are TGTGCCGCCTCGGGGGGGCGGGGATACGAGCAGTACGTC.

This chain joins TRBV5-4 and TRBJ1-1, with 8 bases identical to TRBD1. CDR1 SGHNT and CDR2 YYREEE come from the germline V gene (reference sequence). V shed 1 base and J 5 bases; nucleotides not matched to a gene: 4. This CDR3 spans 14 amino acids. The DNA of the CDR3 is TGTGCCAGCAGCTTGAACAGGGGGTGGACTGAAGCTTTCTTT. Translation: CASSLNRGWTEAFF.

The V and J genes are TRBV9 and TRBJ1-1, with D possibly TRBD1 on 6 matching bases. The germline V gene encodes CDR1 SGDLS and CDR2 YYNGEE. This CDR3 contains 14 residues. V lost 0 bases and J 2 bases, leaving 8 bases between the germline ends. Here the CDR3 DNA reads TGTGCCAGCAGCGTAGCGGGGGGCAACACTGAAGCTTTCTTT. Encoded protein: CASSVAGGNTEAFF.

The chain links TRBV7-8 to TRBJ2-1; D may be TRBD2 (6 bases). The CDR3 is 19 amino acids. V gave up 5 bases and J gave up 2 bases, with 25 bases separating them. The germline CDR1 and CDR2 sequences are SGHVS and FQNEAQ. The CDR3 DNA follows: TGTGCCAGCAGCGTTACGGGGCGGGGCATAGAACGACCCTACAATGAGCAGTTCTTC. Amino acids: CASSVTGRGIERPYNEQFF.

J is TRBJ2-5 and V is TRBV6-5; 7 bases map to TRBD2. V was pared by 0 bases and J by 5 bases, with 9 bases of the junction left unmatched. CDR3 length: 16 amino acids. Germline loops: CDR1 MNHEY, CDR2 SVGAGI. DNA for the CDR3: TGTGCCAGCAGTTACTCTTTCGGGGGGTTCGGTGAGACCCAGTACTTC. Translated: CASSYSFGGFGETQYF.

The sample holds a few counts of this clone. The rearrangement joins TRBV28 to TRBJ1-5, with D hard to call. Germline V gene lookup returns CDR1 MDHEN and CDR2 SYDVKM. The CDR3 is 12 amino acids. Between the trimmed V and J ends, which lost 5 bases and 3 bases, there was a span of 5 bases. CDR3 nucleotide sequence: TGTGCCAGCAGTCCTCTCAATCAGCCCCAGCATTTT. Amino acids: CASSPLNQPQHF. The entire variable domain, with the rest obtained from reference TRBV28 and TRBJ1-5, is as follows: DVKVTQSSRYLVKRTGEKVFLECVQDMDHENMFWYRQDPGLGLRLIYFSYDVKMKEKGDIPEGYSVSREKKERFSLILESASTNQTSMYLCASSPLNQPQHFGDGTRLSIL.

This clone was seen once. CDR3 loop: CASSYTSGANQETQYF. The CDR3 DNA sequence: TGTGCCAGCAGCTACACTAGCGGGGCGAACCAAGAGACCCAGTACTTC. The chain employs TRBV2 and TRBJ2-5; 10 positions match TRBD2. This CDR3 has 16 residues. The V gene end was trimmed by 6 bases and the J gene end by 0 bases; junction bases not matched to a gene: 7. The germline V gene encodes CDR1 SNHLY and CDR2 FYNNEI.

The chain links TRBV6-5 to TRBJ2-1; tentatively, D is TRBD1 (5 bases). Germline loops: CDR1 MNHEY, CDR2 SVGAGI. The CDR3 consists of 15 residues. V was clipped by 6 bases and J by 9 bases, with 21 bases between them. In nucleotides, the CDR3 is TGTGCCAGCAGCTCCAGGGTAGCCGGCAATGGTGAGCAGTTCTTC. Protein: CASSSRVAGNGEQFF.

The chain combines TRBV27 with TRBJ1-1; 8 bases are a match to TRBD1. The CDR3 loop spans 13 amino acids. Germline loops: CDR1 MNHEY, CDR2 SMNVEV (reference sequence). The V gene end was trimmed by 8 bases and the J gene end by 1 base; junction bases not matched to a gene: 3. CDR3 in amino acids: CASGGQGNTEAFF. CDR3 nucleotide sequence: TGTGCCAGCGGTGGACAGGGGAACACTGAAGCTTTCTTT.

This clone was recorded only once. V usage is TRBV5-8 and J usage is TRBJ2-7, with 8 bases matching TRBD1. V lost 4 bases and J lost 7; bases outside the gene matches: 7. The CDR3 is 13 residues long. Per germline, CDR1 SGHTS and CDR2 YDEGEE. CDR3 residues: CASSRQGLGEQYF. The CDR3 nucleotides are TGTGCCAGCAGCCGACAGGGGTTAGGGGAGCAGTACTTC.

J is TRBJ1-1 and V is TRBV6-4; D gene unclear. Germline CDR1 and CDR2: MRHNA and SNTAGT. V was shortened by 6 bases and J by 4 bases, with 15 bases between the two germline ends. CDR3 length equals 14 residues. This chain's CDR3 is CASSPKVKSTEAFF. For the CDR3, the DNA is TGTGCCAGCAGCCCTAAAGTGAAGAGCACTGAAGCTTTCTTT.

The DNA of the CDR3 is TGTGCCAGCAGCCCTTCGCTAGACTTTTCGTATGGCTACACCTTC. It encodes CASSPSLDFSYGYTF. The chain couples TRBV11-2 to TRBJ1-2; the D is unclear. Trimming pared 5 bases from V and 5 bases from J, leaving 18 bases between. Germline V gene lookup returns CDR1 SGHAT and CDR2 FQNNGV. The CDR3 has 15 residues.

In this sample, this clone turned up once. This chain connects TRBV7-8 to TRBJ2-5, with 7 nucleotides matching TRBD2. After removal of 10 bases from V and 0 bases from J, the junction contained 11 bases not matched to a gene. The CDR3 is 15 residues long. Germline V gene data show CDR1 as SGHVS and CDR2 as FQNEAQ. The CDR3 region has the DNA TGTGCCATCGAAAGCGGGACCCGGTACCAAGAGACCCAGTACTTC. It yields the protein CAIESGTRYQETQYF.

The rearrangement links TRBV27 to TRBJ1-4; the match to TRBD1 covers 9 bases. V lost 6 bases and J lost 8; bases outside the gene matches: 7. The V gene's germline CDR1 is MNHEY and CDR2 SMNVEV (reference sequence). The CDR3 is 14 amino acids. Here the CDR3 reads CASRKPGQGEKLFF. As DNA, the CDR3 is TGTGCCAGCAGGAAGCCGGGACAGGGAGAAAAACTGTTTTTT. Using reference TRBV27 and TRBJ1-4 for the parts outside the CDR3, the full variable domain is EAQVTQNPRYLITVTGKKLTVTCSQNMNHEYMSWYRQDPGLGLRQIYYSMNVEVTDKGDVPEGYKVSRKEKRNFPLILESPSPNQTSLYFCASRKPGQGEKLFFGSGTQLSVL.

CDR3: CASSVGGGFQETQYF. The CDR3 DNA reads as TGTGCCAGCAGCGTAGGGGGGGGATTTCAAGAGACCCAGTACTTC. This chain joins TRBV9 and TRBJ2-5; 7 bases map to TRBD2. CDR1 and CDR2 (germline): SGDLS, YYNGEE. V was clipped by 0 bases and J by 2 bases; unmatched bases: 4. The CDR3 contains 15 residues.

The chain is built from TRBV28 and TRBJ1-6; no definite D call. Looked up from germline, CDR1 is MDHEN and CDR2 is SYDVKM. The V and J ends lost 3 bases and 4 bases respectively, with 7 bases between them. This CDR3 contains 14 residues. The CDR3 is CASSFYGYNSPLHF. DNA for the CDR3: TGTGCCAGCAGTTTTTACGGTTATAATTCACCCCTCCACTTT.

This clone showed up just a few times. This rearrangement joins TRBV6-6 to TRBJ2-5; 7 bases map to TRBD2. CDR3 size: 13 residues. Trimming took 7 bases from V and 3 from J; bases not matched to a gene: 5. CDR1 is MNHNY, CDR2 SVGAGI, per germline (reference sequence). The CDR3 sequence: CASKGTTKETQYF. Here the CDR3 DNA reads TGTGCCAGCAAGGGGACTACCAAAGAGACCCAGTACTTC.

The genes are TRBV10-2 and TRBJ2-5; 8 positions match TRBD1. The closer fit of TRBJ2-7 to the DNA end suggests the J call may be wrong. The CDR3 loop spans 13 amino acids. Germline V gene lookup returns CDR1 WSHSY and CDR2 SAAADI. CDR3 nucleotide sequence: TGCGCCGCGAGGGGACAGGACTCCTACGAGCAGTACTTC. Residues: CAARGQDSYEQYF.

This chain uses TRBV29-1 with TRBJ2-3; 9 bases are shared with TRBD1. This CDR3 region has 13 residues. Germline loops: CDR1 SQVTM, CDR2 ANQGSEA. V shed 6 bases, J shed 6 bases, and the junction held 7 bases outside the gene matches. DNA for the CDR3: TGCAGCGTCAGACACAGGGGGCATGATACGCAGTATTTT. It codes for CSVRHRGHDTQYF.

The chain couples TRBV15 to TRBJ2-6, with 7 bases fitting TRBD1. The CDR3 covers 16 residues. Germline CDR1 reads LNHNV; CDR2 reads YYDKDF (reference sequence). V lost 5 bases, J lost 0 bases, and 4 bases stayed unmatched. CDR3 bases: TGTGCCACCAGCTCAGGGGGTGACTCTGGGGCCAACGTCCTGACTTTC. This sequence encodes CATSSGGDSGANVLTF.

The rearrangement uses TRBV2 and TRBJ2-3; TRBD2 aligns across 15 bases. The CDR3 consists of 15 residues. The ends lost 7 bases at V and 6 bases at J; junction bases unmatched: 5. Per the germline V gene, CDR1 is SNHLY and CDR2 is FYNNEI. CDR3 amino acids: CASIYGTSGGDTQYF. For the CDR3, the DNA is TGTGCCAGCATTTACGGGACTAGCGGGGGGGATACGCAGTATTTT.